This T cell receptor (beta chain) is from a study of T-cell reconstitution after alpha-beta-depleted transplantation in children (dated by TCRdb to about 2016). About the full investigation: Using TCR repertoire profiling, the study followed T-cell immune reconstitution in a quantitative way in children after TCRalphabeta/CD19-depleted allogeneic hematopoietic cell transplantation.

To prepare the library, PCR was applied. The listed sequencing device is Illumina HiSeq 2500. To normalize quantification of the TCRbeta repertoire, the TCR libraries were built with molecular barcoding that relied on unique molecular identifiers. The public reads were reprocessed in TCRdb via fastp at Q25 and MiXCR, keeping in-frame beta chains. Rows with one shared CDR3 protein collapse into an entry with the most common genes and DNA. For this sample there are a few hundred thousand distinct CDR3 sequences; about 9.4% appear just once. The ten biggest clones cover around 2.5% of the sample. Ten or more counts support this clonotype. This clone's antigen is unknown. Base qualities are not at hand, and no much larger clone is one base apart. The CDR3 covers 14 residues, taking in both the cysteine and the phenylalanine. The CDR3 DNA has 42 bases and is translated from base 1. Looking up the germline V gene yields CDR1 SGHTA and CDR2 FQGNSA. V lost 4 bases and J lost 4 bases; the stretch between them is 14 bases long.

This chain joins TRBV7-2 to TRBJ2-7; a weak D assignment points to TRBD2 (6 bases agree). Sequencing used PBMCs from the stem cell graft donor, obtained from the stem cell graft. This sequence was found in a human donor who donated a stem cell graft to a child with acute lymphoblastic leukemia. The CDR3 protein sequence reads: CASSYSGSFYEQYF. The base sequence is TGTGCCAGCAGCTATAGCGGATCTTTTTACGAGCAGTACTTC. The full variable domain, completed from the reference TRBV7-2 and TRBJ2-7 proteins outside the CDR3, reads GAGVSQSPSNKVTEKGKDVELRCDPISGHTALYWYRQSLGQGLEFLIYFQGNSAPDKSGLPSDRFSAERTGGSVSTLTIQRTQQEDSAVYLCASSYSGSFYEQYFGPGTRLTVT.